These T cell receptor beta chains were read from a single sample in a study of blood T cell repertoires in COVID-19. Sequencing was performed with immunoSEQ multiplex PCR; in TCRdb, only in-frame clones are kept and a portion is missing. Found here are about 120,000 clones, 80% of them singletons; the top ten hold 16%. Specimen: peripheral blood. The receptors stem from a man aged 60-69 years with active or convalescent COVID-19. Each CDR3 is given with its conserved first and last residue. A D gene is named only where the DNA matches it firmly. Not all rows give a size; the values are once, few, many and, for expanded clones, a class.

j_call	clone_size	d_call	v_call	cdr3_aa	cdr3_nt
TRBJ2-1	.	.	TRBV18	CASSPRQSSYNEQFF	TGTGCCAGCTCACCAAGACAGAGCTCCTACAATGAGCAGTTCTTC
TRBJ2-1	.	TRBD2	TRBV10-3	CAIKRESGNEQFF	TGTGCCATTAAGCGGGAGAGTGGGAATGAGCAGTTCTTC
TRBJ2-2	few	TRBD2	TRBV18	CASSPTGTSGYSNTGELFF	TGTGCCAGCTCACCAACCGGGACTAGCGGGTACTCGAACACCGGGGAGCTGTTTTTT
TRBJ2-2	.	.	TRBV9	CASSPALNSDYPGELFF	TGTGCCAGCAGCCCAGCATTAAATTCGGACTACCCCGGGGAGCTGTTTTTT
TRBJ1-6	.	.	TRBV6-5	CASNFLGGNSPLHF	TGTGCCAGCAATTTCCTCGGGGGAAATTCACCCCTCCACTTT
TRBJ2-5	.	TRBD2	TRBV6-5	CASGSGRDGETQYF	TGTGCCAGCGGTAGCGGGAGGGACGGAGAGACCCAGTACTTC
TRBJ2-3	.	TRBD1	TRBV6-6	CASRRTGETDTQYF	TGTGCCAGCAGAAGGACAGGGGAGACAGATACGCAGTATTTT
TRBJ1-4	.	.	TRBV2	CASSGEGGRSEKLFF	TGTGCCAGCAGCGGGGAGGGGGGCAGGAGTGAAAAACTGTTTTTT
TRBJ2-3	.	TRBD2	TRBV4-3	CASSRGLAADTDTQYF	TGCGCCAGCAGCCGGGGACTAGCGGCCGACACAGATACGCAGTATTTT
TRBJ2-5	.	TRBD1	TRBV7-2	CASSIRQGVQETQYF	TGTGCCAGCAGTATCAGACAGGGGGTACAAGAGACCCAGTACTTC
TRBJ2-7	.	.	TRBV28	CASSLGLARLYEQYF	TGTGCCAGCAGCTTAGGCCTGGCTAGACTCTACGAGCAGTACTTC
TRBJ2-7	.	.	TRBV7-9	CASSPWDTFVEQYF	TGTGCCAGCAGCCCATGGGACACCTTTGTAGAGCAGTACTTC
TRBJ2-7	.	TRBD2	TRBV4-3	CASSQDVGGRAYEQYF	TGCGCCAGCAGCCAAGACGTGGGCGGGAGGGCGTACGAGCAGTACTTC
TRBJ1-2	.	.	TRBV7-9	CASSLELGGYTF	TGTGCCAGCAGCTTAGAGCTAGGTGGCTACACCTTC
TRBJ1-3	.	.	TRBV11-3	CASSSNSGTIYF	TGTGCCAGCAGCTCCAACTCGGGCACCATATATTTT
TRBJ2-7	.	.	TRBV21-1	CASSKVTGFSYEQYF	TGTGCCAGCAGCAAAGTTACAGGGTTCTCCTACGAGCAGTACTTC
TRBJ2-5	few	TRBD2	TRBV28	CASSEPRSGGGETQYF	TGTGCCAGCAGTGAACCCAGGAGCGGGGGCGGAGAGACCCAGTACTTC
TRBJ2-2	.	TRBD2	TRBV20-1	CSASASGNGGELFF	TGCAGTGCTAGTGCCAGCGGGAACGGCGGGGAGCTGTTTTTT
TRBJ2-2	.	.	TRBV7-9	CASSLQGTTGELFF	TGTGCCAGCAGCTTACAAGGGACTACCGGGGAGCTGTTTTTT
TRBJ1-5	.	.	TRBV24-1	CATRDSENYSNQPQHF	TGTGCCACCCGGGACTCCGAAAACTATAGCAATCAGCCCCAGCATTTT
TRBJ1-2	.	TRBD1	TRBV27	CASSFAGGNNNYGYTF	TGTGCCAGCAGTTTTGCAGGGGGGAACAATAACTATGGCTACACCTTC
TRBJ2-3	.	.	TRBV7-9	CASSPRGSGRHDTQYF	TGTGCCAGCAGCCCTCGGGGTAGCGGACGCCATGATACGCAGTATTTT
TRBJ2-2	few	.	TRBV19	CASTHPGKNTGELFF	TGTGCCAGTACCCACCCAGGGAAGAACACCGGGGAGCTGTTTTTT
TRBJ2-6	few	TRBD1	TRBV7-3	CASRDTGGDGANVLTF	TGTGCCAGCAGAGATACAGGGGGCGATGGGGCCAACGTCCTGACTTTC
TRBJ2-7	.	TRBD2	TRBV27	CASSLSSGRYEQYF	TGTGCCAGCAGTTTATCTAGCGGGAGATACGAGCAGTACTTC
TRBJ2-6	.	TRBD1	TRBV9	CASSRQGITLAGANVLTF	TGTGCCAGCAGCAGACAGGGGATCACCTTAGCTGGGGCCAACGTCCTGACTTTC
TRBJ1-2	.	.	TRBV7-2	CASSSGGDGSGGYTF	TGTGCCAGCAGCTCGGGCGGGGACGGGTCAGGAGGCTACACCTTC
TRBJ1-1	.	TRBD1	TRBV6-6	CASSSTGANTEAFF	TGTGCCAGCAGCTCTACAGGGGCGAACACTGAAGCTTTCTTT
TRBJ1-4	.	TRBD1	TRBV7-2	CASSSTGAEKLFF	TGTGCCAGCAGCTCAACAGGGGCGGAAAAACTGTTTTTT
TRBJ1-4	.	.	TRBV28	CASKPTNEKLFF	TGTGCCAGCAAGCCAACTAATGAAAAACTGTTTTTT
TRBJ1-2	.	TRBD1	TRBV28	CASRVPTGVNYGYTF	TGTGCCAGCAGGGTACCTACAGGGGTCAACTATGGCTACACCTTC
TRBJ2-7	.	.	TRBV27	CASSPDRYEQYF	TGTGCCAGCAGTCCGGACAGATACGAGCAGTACTTC
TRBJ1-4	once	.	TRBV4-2	CASSAPGGANEKLFF	TGTGCCAGCAGCGCACCCGGGGGTGCTAATGAAAAACTGTTTTTT
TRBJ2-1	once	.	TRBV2	CASSPRLGQFF	TGTGCCAGCAGTCCTAGACTAGGGCAGTTCTTC
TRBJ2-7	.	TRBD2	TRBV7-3	CASSTQAGGLYEQYF	TGTGCCAGCAGCACGCAAGCGGGAGGGCTTTACGAGCAGTACTTC
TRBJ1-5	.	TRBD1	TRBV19	CATHTGDLSNQPQHF	TGTGCCACCCATACAGGGGACCTTAGCAATCAGCCCCAGCATTTT
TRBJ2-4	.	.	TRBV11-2	CASSPTNLAVFTKNIQYF	TGTGCCAGCAGCCCCACCAATTTGGCAGTCTTTACCAAAAACATTCAGTACTTC
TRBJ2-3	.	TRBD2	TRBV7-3	CASSIGLAGADTQYF	TGTGCCAGCAGCATCGGACTAGCGGGGGCAGATACGCAGTATTTT
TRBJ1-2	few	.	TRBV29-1	CSAPIGGYGYTF	TGCAGCGCCCCAATCGGAGGCTATGGCTACACCTTC
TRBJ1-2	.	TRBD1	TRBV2	CASSEDRVLSKNGYTF	TGTGCCAGCAGTGAGGACAGGGTATTATCGAAGAATGGCTACACCTTC
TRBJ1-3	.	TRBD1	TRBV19	CASSSGTGRSGNTIYF	TGTGCCAGTAGTTCCGGGACAGGGCGCTCTGGAAACACCATATATTTT
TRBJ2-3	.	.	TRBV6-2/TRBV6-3	CASSSWGDTDTQYF	TGTGCCAGCAGCAGCTGGGGCGACACAGATACGCAGTATTTT
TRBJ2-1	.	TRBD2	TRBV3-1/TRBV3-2	CASSQQRGNEQFF	TGTGCCAGCAGCCAACAGCGGGGGAATGAGCAGTTCTTC
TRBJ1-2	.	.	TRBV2	CASSGAGAMAYTF	TGTGCCAGCAGTGGGGCAGGGGCTATGGCTTACACCTTC
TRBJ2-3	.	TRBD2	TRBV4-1	CASSQDSNLAGSTDTQYF	TGCGCCAGCAGCCAAGATTCCAACCTAGCGGGTAGCACAGATACGCAGTATTTT
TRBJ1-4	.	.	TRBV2	CATRDRFSEKLFF	TGTGCCACCCGAGACAGATTCAGTGAAAAACTGTTTTTT
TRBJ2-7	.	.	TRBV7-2	CASSSTDWSYEQYF	TGTGCCAGCAGCTCTACGGACTGGTCCTACGAGCAGTACTTC
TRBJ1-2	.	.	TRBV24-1	CATSASIGVVTF	TGTGCCACCAGTGCCTCCATCGGGGTTGTCACCTTC